This T cell receptor (beta chain) originates from a study of control samples from healthy donors and cancer patients. The V gene's germline CDR1 is SNHLY and CDR2 FYNNEI. The CDR3 extends over 13 amino acids. Trimming took off 5 bases at V and 8 bases at J, with 15 bases between the two ends. Only in-frame clones appear in the TCRdb table, and some are missing; sequencing was by immunoSEQ multiplex PCR. This sample has 100,000 to 150,000 clones, with 92% found just once. The genes are TRBV2 and TRBJ1-2; D not resolved. The clonotype was recovered from a man aged 18 to 29 in good health. Material for sequencing was blood. The CDR3 spells CASSWQARGGYTF. The CDR3 DNA sequence: TGTGCCAGCAGTTGGCAGGCCCGTGGGGGCTACACCTTC.